This T cell receptor (beta chain) was retrieved from a study of identical twins. The germline CDR1 and CDR2 sequences are SEHNR and FQNEAQ (reference sequence). Trimming left V 6 bases short and J 6 bases short, with 12 bases between. The CDR3 runs to 12 residues. TCRdb re-derived calls from the 5' RACE reads in MiXCR, one entry per CDR3 protein. The top ten hold 4.3% of the sample, which has roughly 690,000 distinct CDR3 sequences, 21% seen once. The same specimen was also included in a second study, on T cells expressing NK-cell markers. That source notes: Repertoire data for TCR beta were derived from sorted T cells (CD3+CD56+NKG2C+, CD3+CD56+NKG2C- and CD3+CD56-NKG2C+). The authors applied an anti-gamma-delta TCR antibody in several experiments, and it restricted sorting to alpha-beta TCR T cells.

The specimen was PBMCs. This clonotype was sampled from a woman aged 18-30 years in good health. V and J are TRBV7-9 and TRBJ2-7; D is tentatively TRBD1 or TRBD2 (5 bases each). The chain's CDR3 is CASSSPGREQYF. The CDR3 nucleotides are TGTGCCAGCAGTTCCCCGGGGCGCGAGCAGTACTTC.